Each of the 20 T cell receptor beta chains below was sequenced from the same sample in a study of cytomegalovirus exposure and HLA in healthy donors. The PCR had 60 Vbeta and 13 Jbeta primers. Sequenced by immunoSEQ multiplex PCR; TCRdb stores in-frame clones only, minus some. In the table there are some 120,000 clones, 65% to 75% of which are singletons. Specimen: PBMCs. These receptors were collected from a woman in her forties or fifties in good health and CMV-seropositive.

The chain links TRBV30 to TRBJ2-2, with 10 bases identical to TRBD2. There are 15 residues in the CDR3. CDR1 and CDR2 (germline): GTSNPN, SVGIG (reference sequence). Trimming removed 4 bases from V and 5 bases from J; junction bases left unmatched: 7. The CDR3 loop is CAWNRAGGGTGELFF. The DNA for the CDR3 is TGTGCCTGGAATCGAGCGGGGGGGGGAACCGGGGAGCTGTTTTTT.

This clone has more than one count but fewer than ten. This sequence joins TRBV19 and TRBJ1-6, with D perhaps matching TRBD1 (6 bases). This CDR3 region has 14 residues. The germline V and J ends were trimmed by 11 bases and 6 bases, with 17 bases remaining between them. Germline loops: CDR1 LNHDA, CDR2 SQIVND (reference sequence). CDR3 loop: CAGGTGRGNSPLHF. The CDR3 region has the DNA TGTGCCGGAGGAACAGGGAGGGGTAATTCACCCCTCCACTTT.

V usage is TRBV13 and J usage is TRBJ1-5; perhaps TRBD1 as D (6 bases). The CDR3 contains 14 residues. Germline values: CDR1 PRHDT, CDR2 FYEKMQ (reference sequence). Trimming stripped 4 bases from V and 4 bases from J, with 11 bases between. The CDR3 DNA follows: TGTGCCAGCAGCTATAGGGGGGGGAATCAGCCCCAGCATTTT. This sequence encodes CASSYRGGNQPQHF.

The chain carries TRBV5-1 and TRBJ2-2; a weak D match, TRBD2 (6 bases). The CDR3 spans 17 residues. Germline CDR1 SGHRS, CDR2 YFSETQ. V shed 0 bases and J shed 2 bases, with 14 bases lying between them. CDR3 residues: CASSLAIGGANTGELFF. In DNA form, the CDR3 reads TGCGCCAGCAGCTTGGCCATAGGCGGGGCAAACACCGGGGAGCTGTTTTTT.

The gene calls are TRBV7-9 and TRBJ2-1, with 9 bases matching TRBD1. Germline V gene lookup returns CDR1 SEHNR and CDR2 FQNEAQ (reference sequence). This CDR3 comprises 15 residues. The V segment lost 6 bases and the J segment 7 bases; nucleotides outside the gene matches: 10. For the CDR3, the DNA is TGTGCCAGCAGTCCCGGGACAGGGCAGCAAAATGAGCAGTTCTTC. It yields the protein CASSPGTGQQNEQFF.

V gene TRBV7-2 combines with J gene TRBJ2-7, with 7 bases aligning to TRBD2. Losses at the gene ends were 4 bases for V and 6 bases for J; bases not matched to a gene: 0. The V gene's germline CDR1 is SGHTA and CDR2 FQGNSA. The CDR3 totals 11 residues. CDR3 DNA sequence: TGTGCCAGCAGCTGGGGGGGCGAGCAGTACTTC. This sequence encodes CASSWGGEQYF.

This rearrangement joins TRBV4-1 to TRBJ1-2; D remains unclear. Looked up from germline, CDR1 is MGHRA and CDR2 is YSYEKL. V dropped 1 base and J dropped 4 bases, with 7 bases sitting between them. The CDR3 has 13 amino acids. CDR3 amino acids: CASSQGQVYGYTF. The CDR3 coding sequence is TGCGCCAGCAGCCAAGGTCAGGTCTATGGCTACACCTTC.

This chain uses TRBV5-5 with TRBJ1-1; D is perhaps TRBD1 (6 bases). Germline-derived CDR1 and CDR2 are SGHKS and YYEKEE (reference sequence). This CDR3 contains 13 residues. V was cut by 5 bases and J by 3 bases, with 11 bases left in between. The CDR3 bases are TGTGCCAGCAGGCCACAGGGATACACTGAAGCTTTCTTT. Translating it yields CASRPQGYTEAFF.

The chain couples TRBV2 to TRBJ1-6; a possible D gene is TRBD1 (6 bases). With 6 bases removed from V and 7 bases from J, the gap between germline ends came to 16 bases. The CDR3 length is 15 residues. Germline V gene lookup returns CDR1 SNHLY and CDR2 FYNNEI. In DNA form, the CDR3 reads TGTGCCAGCAGGCAAGAATACAGGGAAAATTCACCCCTCCACTTT. This translates into CASRQEYRENSPLHF.

J is TRBJ1-2 and V is TRBV5-1; D unclear. V lost 1 base and J 0 bases, leaving 7 bases between the germline ends. The germline CDR1 and CDR2 sequences are SGHRS and YFSETQ. This CDR3 contains 14 residues. The CDR3 spells CASSLSTANYGYTF. For the CDR3, the DNA is TGCGCCAGCAGCTTGTCCACAGCTAACTATGGCTACACCTTC.

The J gene is TRBJ2-7, the V gene TRBV6-1; a weak D match, TRBD2 (6 bases). Trimming removed 8 bases at V and 3 bases at J, with 14 bases between. Germline loops: CDR1 MNHNS, CDR2 SASEGT. This CDR3 contains 13 residues. The CDR3 here is CASQGLSGYEQYF. The DNA for the CDR3 is TGTGCCAGCCAGGGACTTTCAGGCTACGAGCAGTACTTC.

In its sample, this clone was seen a few times. The V call is TRBV19, the J call TRBJ2-3; 11 nucleotides agree with TRBD2. Germline values: CDR1 LNHDA, CDR2 SQIVND (reference sequence). Trimming took 4 bases from V and 2 from J; bases not matched to a gene: 5. The CDR3 contains 16 residues. Here the CDR3 reads CASSTLAGGITDTQYF. CDR3 nucleotides: TGTGCCAGTAGTACCCTAGCGGGGGGCATCACAGATACGCAGTATTTT.

V is TRBV15 and J is TRBJ1-5; perhaps TRBD1 as D (5 bases). The CDR3 runs 18 residues. Germline V gives CDR1 LNHNV, CDR2 YYDKDF (reference sequence). Trimming cost V 3 bases and J 1 base, with 19 bases left between them. CDR3 loop: CATSRDDGGALSNQPQHF. For the CDR3, the DNA is TGTGCCACCAGCAGGGACGATGGCGGGGCGCTGAGCAATCAGCCCCAGCATTTT.

The chain recombines TRBV2 with TRBJ2-5; a possible D gene is TRBD2 (7 bases). The CDR3 runs to 13 residues. Trimming took off 6 bases at V and 5 bases at J, with 13 bases between the two ends. Germline-derived CDR1 and CDR2 are SNHLY and FYNNEI. The CDR3 DNA follows: TGTGCCAGCAGCGGCGGGGGCGGGGAGACCCAGTACTTC. This sequence encodes CASSGGGGETQYF.

The V gene is TRBV5-1, the J gene TRBJ2-1; a weak D match, TRBD1 (6 bases). The CDR3 covers 16 residues. Germline CDR1 and CDR2: SGHRS and YFSETQ. V dropped 1 base and J dropped 6 bases, with 17 bases sitting between them. The CDR3 protein is CASSLQVSRGGNEQFF. The CDR3 bases are TGCGCCAGCAGCTTGCAGGTATCCAGGGGTGGCAATGAGCAGTTCTTC.

The chain uses TRBV4-2 and TRBJ2-6; no clear D. The CDR3 spans 17 residues. V was clipped by 1 base and J by 0 bases, with 10 bases between them. Germline CDR1 and CDR2: LGHNA and YNFKEQ. CDR3 sequence: CASSQGVRSSGANVLTF. For the CDR3, the DNA is TGTGCCAGCAGCCAAGGAGTGCGGAGCTCTGGGGCCAACGTCCTGACTTTC.

The chain joins TRBV11-2 to TRBJ2-5; possible D gene TRBD2, 5 bases. Germline V lookup: CDR1 SGHAT, CDR2 FQNNGV. Deletions cut 5 bases from V and 4 bases from J, with 17 bases between. The CDR3 runs to 15 residues. CDR3 sequence: CASSPPGRGLETQYF. The CDR3 DNA reads as TGTGCCAGCAGCCCACCGGGCCGCGGGTTAGAGACCCAGTACTTC.

The chain links TRBV6-5 to TRBJ2-5; 8 bases are shared with TRBD2. V shed 5 bases, J shed 7 bases, and the junction held 9 bases outside the gene matches. Germline values: CDR1 MNHEY, CDR2 SVGAGI. The CDR3 is made up of 14 amino acids. DNA of the CDR3: TGTGCCAGCAGTCCTCGGGGGGGCGCGGGGACCCAGTACTTC. It specifies CASSPRGGAGTQYF.

The J gene is TRBJ2-6, the V gene TRBV7-2; 7 positions match TRBD1. The CDR3 has 16 residues. Germline CDR1 is SGHTA and CDR2 is FQGNSA. V shed 3 bases, J shed 0 bases, and the junction held 2 bases outside the gene matches. CDR3 sequence (DNA): TGTGCCAGCAGCTTGGACAGGACCTCTGGGGCCAACGTCCTGACTTTC. Translating gives CASSLDRTSGANVLTF.

This clone was detected only once. The genes are TRBV11-3 and TRBJ2-7; 9 bases fit TRBD2. With 5 bases clipped from V and 7 bases from J, the junction kept 18 bases outside the gene matches. Germline-derived CDR1 and CDR2 are SGHNT and YENEEA. CDR3 size: 17 residues. The CDR3 bases are TGTGCCAGCAGCCCATATATTGCGCGGGGGGGCGGACGGGAGCAGTACTTC. Its translation is CASSPYIARGGGREQYF.